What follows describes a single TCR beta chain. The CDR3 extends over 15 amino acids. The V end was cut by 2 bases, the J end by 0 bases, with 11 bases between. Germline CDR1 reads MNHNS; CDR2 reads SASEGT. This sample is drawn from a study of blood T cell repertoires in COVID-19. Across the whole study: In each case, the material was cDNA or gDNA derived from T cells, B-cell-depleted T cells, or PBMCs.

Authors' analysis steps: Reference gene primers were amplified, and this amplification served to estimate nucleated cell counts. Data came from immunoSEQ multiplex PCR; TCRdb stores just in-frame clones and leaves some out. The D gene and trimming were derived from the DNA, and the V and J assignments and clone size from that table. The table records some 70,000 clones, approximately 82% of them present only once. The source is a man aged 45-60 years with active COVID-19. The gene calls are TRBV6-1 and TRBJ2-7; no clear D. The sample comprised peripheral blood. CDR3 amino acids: CASSERPESSYEQYF. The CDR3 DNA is TGTGCCAGCAGTGAACGGCCGGAGAGCTCCTACGAGCAGTACTTC.